These T cell receptor beta chains were read from a single sample in a study of CD8 T cells in Susac syndrome. Each CDR3 protein is one row after TCRdb ran MiXCR on the immunoSEQ multiplex PCR reads. The sample holds about 130,000 distinct CDR3 sequences; about 90% are singletons and the top ten take approximately 0.24%. Specimen: CD8+ T cells from PBMCs. These receptors were taken from a human donor with multiple sclerosis. The conserved cysteine and the conserved F or W are not part of the CDR3 here. The order of the fields is V gene, CDR3 length, J gene, CDR3 protein.

TRBV28	16	TRBJ1-2	ASKGGRKFTLGAYGYT
TRBV28	12	TRBJ2-7	ASSLRGKLYEQY
TRBV5-4	14	TRBJ2-1	ASSPDGVHSYNEQF
TRBV7-9	12	TRBJ2-7	ASSSGADGYEQY
TRBV12-3/TRBV12-4	10	TRBJ1-1	ASSQGATEAF
TRBV9	13	TRBJ2-3	ASSFHYVGTDTQY
TRBV18	11	TRBJ2-1	ASSPVRVGSWF
TRBV27	12	TRBJ2-7	ASSLSPSGYEQY
TRBV20-1	8	TRBJ2-7	SARSYEQY
TRBV3-1	14	TRBJ2-1	ASSPSQSNKGNEQF
TRBV29-1	10	TRBJ2-7	SVLGQAYEQY
TRBV5-1	14	TRBJ1-1	ASTPREGTMNTEAF
TRBV29-1	13	TRBJ1-1	SVVFSTITDTEAF
TRBV27	12	TRBJ1-4	ASGSTGLNEKLF
TRBV28	13	TRBJ1-2	ASETGDREDYGYT
TRBV27	13	TRBJ1-1	ASSRTGSMNTEAF
TRBV27	12	TRBJ2-3	ASNQGLASDTQY
TRBV28	14	TRBJ1-4	ASSLVGRTTNEKLF
TRBV7-9	13	TRBJ2-7	ASSFSTTVDYEQY
TRBV13	11	TRBJ2-7	ASSFEGAGEQY